The 6 T cell receptor beta chains in this list originate from one sample, sequenced in a study of blood T cell repertoires in COVID-19 (dated by TCRdb to 2018 to 2021). Library construction relied on the immunoSEQ multiplex PCR assay. Held by TCRdb, this immuneACCESS table contains in-frame sequences only and omits some clones. Under half of the omission traces to an unresolved V gene where checked; the cause of the rest is unknown. Counted in this sample were 220,000 or so clones; 80% to 85% of them appeared once. The leading ten clones occupy 4% to 6% of the sample. The material sequenced was peripheral blood. Receptor source: a woman aged 55-70 years who had recovered from COVID-19.

V and J are TRBV14 and TRBJ2-7, with no clear D. This CDR3 has 13 residues. Germline lookup yields CDR1 SGHDN and CDR2 FVKESK. The ends were cut back, 4 bases at V and 1 base at J, with 8 bases in the middle. CDR3: CASSRTDSYEQYF. CDR3 in DNA: TGTGCCAGCAGCCGAACAGATTCCTACGAGCAGTACTTC.

This clone showed up just a few times. This chain joins TRBV5-1 and TRBJ1-6; 10 bases are shared with TRBD1. CDR1 and CDR2 (germline): SGHRS, YFSETQ. There are 15 residues in the CDR3. Unmatched junction bases numbered 8, after V lost 5 bases and J lost 9 bases. Written as DNA, the CDR3 is TGCGCCAGCAGGGGCGGGACAGGGGATGGTTCACCCCTCCACTTT. Translation gives CASRGGTGDGSPLHF.

This clone was seen only once. The rearrangement uses TRBV2 and TRBJ2-7; 7 nucleotides match TRBD1. Germline assignment: CDR1 SNHLY and CDR2 FYNNEI. The CDR3 runs 14 residues. V lost 6 bases and J lost 2; bases outside the gene matches: 7. CDR3 loop: CASRERTGPYEQYF. CDR3 coding DNA: TGTGCCAGCAGGGAAAGGACAGGACCCTACGAGCAGTACTTC.

This clone was detected only once. The chain employs TRBV7-9 and TRBJ2-1; TRBD2 matches 9 bases. The germline CDR1 and CDR2 sequences are SEHNR and FQNEAQ (reference sequence). The ends lost 5 bases at V and 4 bases at J; junction bases unmatched: 6. There are 15 residues in the CDR3. The CDR3 reads CASSPGAGGYNEQFF. The CDR3, as DNA: TGTGCCAGCAGCCCCGGGGCGGGGGGGTACAATGAGCAGTTCTTC.

The genes are TRBV4-2 and TRBJ2-7, with 7 bases fitting TRBD2. Germline V CDR1 and CDR2: LGHNA, YNFKEQ. The CDR3 is 15 amino acids. J gave up 5 bases and V 1 base, and 8 bases lay outside the gene matches. The DNA for the CDR3 is TGTGCCAGCAGCCAAGGGCGCGGGAGAGACCACGAGCAGTACTTC. Residues: CASSQGRGRDHEQYF.

This chain connects TRBV4-1 to TRBJ1-5; the D is unclear. The ends were cut back, 0 bases at V and 7 bases at J, with 7 bases in the middle. CDR3 size: 13 residues. Germline CDR1 and CDR2: MGHRA and YSYEKL. The CDR3 coding sequence is TGCGCCAGCAGCCAAGATCTAGTCCAGCCCCAGCATTTT. It is translated as CASSQDLVQPQHF.